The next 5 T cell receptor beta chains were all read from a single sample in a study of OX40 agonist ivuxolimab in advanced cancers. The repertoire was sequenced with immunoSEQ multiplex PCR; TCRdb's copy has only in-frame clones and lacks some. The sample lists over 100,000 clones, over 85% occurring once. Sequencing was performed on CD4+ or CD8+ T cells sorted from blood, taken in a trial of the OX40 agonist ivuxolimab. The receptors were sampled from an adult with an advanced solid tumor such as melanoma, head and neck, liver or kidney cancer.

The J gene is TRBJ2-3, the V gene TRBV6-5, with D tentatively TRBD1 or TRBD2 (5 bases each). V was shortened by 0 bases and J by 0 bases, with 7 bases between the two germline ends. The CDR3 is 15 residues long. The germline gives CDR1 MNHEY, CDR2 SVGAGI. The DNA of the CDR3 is TGTGCCAGCAGTTACTCGGGGGTTAGCACAGATACGCAGTATTTT. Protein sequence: CASSYSGVSTDTQYF.

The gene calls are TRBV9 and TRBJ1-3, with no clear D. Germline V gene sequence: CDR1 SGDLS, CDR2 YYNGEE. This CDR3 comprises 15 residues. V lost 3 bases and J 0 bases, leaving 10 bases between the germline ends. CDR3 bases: TGTGCCAGCAGCGGAGTAGCTCGCTCTGGAAACACCATATATTTT. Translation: CASSGVARSGNTIYF.

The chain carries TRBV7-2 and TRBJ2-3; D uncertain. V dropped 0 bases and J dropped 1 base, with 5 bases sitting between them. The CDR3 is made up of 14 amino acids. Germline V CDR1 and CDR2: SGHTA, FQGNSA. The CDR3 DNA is TGTGCCAGCAGCTTAGCGGACGGCACAGATACGCAGTATTTT. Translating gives CASSLADGTDTQYF.

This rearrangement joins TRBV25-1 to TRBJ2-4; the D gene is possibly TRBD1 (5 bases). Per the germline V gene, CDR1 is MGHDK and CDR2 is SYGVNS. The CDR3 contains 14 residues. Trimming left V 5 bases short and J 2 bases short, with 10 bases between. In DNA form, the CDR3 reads TGTGCCAGCAGTCTTCAGGGAACCAAAAACATTCAGTACTTC. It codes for CASSLQGTKNIQYF.

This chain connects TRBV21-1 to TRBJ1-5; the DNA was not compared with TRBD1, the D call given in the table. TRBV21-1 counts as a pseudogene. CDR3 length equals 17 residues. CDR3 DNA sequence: TGTGCCAGCAGCAAAGTCACAGGCGTTTATAGCAATCAGCCCCAGCATTTT. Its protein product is CASSKVTGVYSNQPQHF.